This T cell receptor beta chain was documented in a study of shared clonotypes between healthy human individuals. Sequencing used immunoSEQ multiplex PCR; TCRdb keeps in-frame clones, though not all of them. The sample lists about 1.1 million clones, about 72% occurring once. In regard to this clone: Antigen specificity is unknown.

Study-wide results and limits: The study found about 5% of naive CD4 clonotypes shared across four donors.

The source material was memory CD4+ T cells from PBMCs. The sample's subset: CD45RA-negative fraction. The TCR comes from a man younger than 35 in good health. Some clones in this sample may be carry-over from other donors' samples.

For the CDR3, the DNA is TGTGCCAGCAGTGATCCGGGTTGGGAGGGCGCTGAAGCTTTCTTT. It codes for CASSDPGWEGAEAFF. V gene TRBV28 combines with J gene TRBJ1-1, with D uncertain. Trimming took off 5 bases at V and 6 bases at J, with 19 bases between the two ends. Germline values: CDR1 MDHEN, CDR2 SYDVKM. The CDR3 length is 15 residues.